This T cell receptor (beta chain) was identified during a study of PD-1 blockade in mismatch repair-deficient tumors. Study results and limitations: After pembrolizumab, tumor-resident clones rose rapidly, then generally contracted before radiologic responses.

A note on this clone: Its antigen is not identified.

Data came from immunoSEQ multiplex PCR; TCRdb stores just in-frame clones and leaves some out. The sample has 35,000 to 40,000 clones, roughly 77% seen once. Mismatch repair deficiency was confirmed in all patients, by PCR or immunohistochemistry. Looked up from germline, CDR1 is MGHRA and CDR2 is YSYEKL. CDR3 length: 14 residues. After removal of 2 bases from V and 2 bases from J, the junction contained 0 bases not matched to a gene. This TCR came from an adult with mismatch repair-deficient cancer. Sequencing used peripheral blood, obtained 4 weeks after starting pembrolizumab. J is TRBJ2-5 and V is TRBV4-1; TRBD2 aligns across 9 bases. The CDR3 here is CASSQLAGQETQYF. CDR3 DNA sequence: TGCGCCAGCAGCCAACTAGCGGGACAAGAGACCCAGTACTTC.